The rows below give T cell receptor beta chains drawn from one sample of a study of T cells after yellow fever vaccination. MiXCR, applied by TCRdb to the 5' RACE reads, yields one record per CDR3 protein. The top ten clones hold under 3% of a sample with around 150,000 distinct CDR3 sequences, around 7.3% of them seen once. The input for sequencing was CD4+ T cells sorted from PBMCs, taken 5 to 6 days after the first yellow fever vaccination. The receptors stem from a man aged 18 to 35 who received the YFV17D yellow fever vaccine. Each CDR3 is given with its conserved first and last residue. The order of the fields is CDR3 length, clone size, J gene, V gene, D gene, CDR3 protein, CDR3 DNA. A D gene is named only where the DNA matches it firmly. The size of a clone is reported for some rows only, either as once, few or many, or as a class for expanded clones.

cdr3_length: 14; clone_size: few; j_call: TRBJ1-1; v_call: TRBV12-3/TRBV12-4; d_call: -; cdr3_aa: CASSLATAGTEAFF; cdr3_nt: TGTGCCAGCAGTTTAGCGACGGCCGGCACTGAAGCTTTCTTT
cdr3_length: 15; clone_size: few; j_call: TRBJ1-5; v_call: TRBV7-9; d_call: -; cdr3_aa: CASSLGPGFNQPQHF; cdr3_nt: TGTGCCAGCAGCTTAGGACCGGGGTTCAATCAGCCCCAGCATTTT
cdr3_length: 12; clone_size: many; j_call: TRBJ1-2; v_call: TRBV29-1; d_call: -; cdr3_aa: CSVDRVARGYTF; cdr3_nt: TGCAGCGTTGATCGGGTTGCTCGAGGCTACACCTTC
cdr3_length: 15; clone_size: few; j_call: TRBJ1-6; v_call: TRBV5-1; d_call: -; cdr3_aa: CASSYRTGISSPLHF; cdr3_nt: TGCGCCAGCAGCTACCGAACAGGGATAAGTTCACCCCTCCACTTT
cdr3_length: 15; clone_size: few; j_call: TRBJ2-5; v_call: TRBV19; d_call: -; cdr3_aa: CASSSLDGGQETQYF; cdr3_nt: TGTGCCAGTAGTTCCCTGGACGGAGGTCAAGAGACCCAGTACTTC
cdr3_length: 18; clone_size: few; j_call: TRBJ2-6; v_call: TRBV7-6; d_call: -; cdr3_aa: CASSLVPDVGPGANVLTF; cdr3_nt: TGTGCCAGCAGCTTAGTCCCCGACGTAGGGCCTGGGGCCAACGTCCTGACTTTC
cdr3_length: 15; clone_size: few; j_call: TRBJ1-1; v_call: TRBV6-2/TRBV6-3; d_call: -; cdr3_aa: CASSIPSEAGTEAFF; cdr3_nt: TGTGCCAGCAGTATCCCCTCGGAGGCGGGCACTGAAGCTTTCTTT
cdr3_length: 14; clone_size: many; j_call: TRBJ1-6; v_call: TRBV28; d_call: TRBD1; cdr3_aa: CASRTTGGNSPLHF; cdr3_nt: TGTGCCAGCAGGACGACAGGGGGAAATTCACCCCTCCACTTT
cdr3_length: 14; clone_size: many; j_call: TRBJ2-6; v_call: TRBV27; d_call: -; cdr3_aa: CASSLVPGANVLTF; cdr3_nt: TGTGCCAGCAGTTTGGTACCTGGGGCCAACGTCCTGACTTTC
cdr3_length: 12; clone_size: many; j_call: TRBJ1-2; v_call: TRBV2; d_call: -; cdr3_aa: CASRYRDYGYTF; cdr3_nt: TGTGCCAGCCGGTACAGGGACTATGGCTACACCTTC
cdr3_length: 15; clone_size: many; j_call: TRBJ2-5; v_call: TRBV3-1; d_call: -; cdr3_aa: CASSPRPDFQETQYF; cdr3_nt: TGTGCCAGCAGCCCCCGACCCGACTTCCAAGAGACCCAGTACTTC
cdr3_length: 13; clone_size: many; j_call: TRBJ2-7; v_call: TRBV20-1; d_call: -; cdr3_aa: CSADPGNAYEQYF; cdr3_nt: TGCAGTGCCGACCCAGGGAATGCCTACGAGCAGTACTTC
cdr3_length: 19; clone_size: many; j_call: TRBJ2-1; v_call: TRBV6-2/TRBV6-3; d_call: TRBD2; cdr3_aa: CASSTRTSGGTASYNEQFF; cdr3_nt: TGTGCCAGCAGTACTCGGACTAGCGGGGGGACAGCTTCCTACAATGAGCAGTTCTTC
cdr3_length: 14; clone_size: many; j_call: TRBJ1-5; v_call: TRBV7-9; d_call: -; cdr3_aa: CASSPQTGDQPQHF; cdr3_nt: TGTGCCAGCAGCCCTCAGACAGGAGATCAGCCCCAGCATTTT
cdr3_length: 11; clone_size: many; j_call: TRBJ2-1; v_call: TRBV7-9; d_call: -; cdr3_aa: CASSPEGEQFF; cdr3_nt: TGTGCCAGCAGCCCTGAAGGGGAGCAGTTCTTC
cdr3_length: 14; clone_size: many; j_call: TRBJ2-5; v_call: TRBV11-3; d_call: -; cdr3_aa: CASSKRAGSGTQYF; cdr3_nt: TGTGCCAGCAGCAAAAGGGCTGGGTCGGGGACCCAGTACTTC
cdr3_length: 14; clone_size: -; j_call: TRBJ1-2; v_call: TRBV7-2; d_call: TRBD1; cdr3_aa: CASSLGQELYGYTF; cdr3_nt: TGTGCCAGCAGCTTGGGACAGGAGCTCTATGGCTACACCTTC
cdr3_length: 15; clone_size: -; j_call: TRBJ2-3; v_call: TRBV6-5; d_call: TRBD1; cdr3_aa: CASSYGQGATDTQYF; cdr3_nt: TGTGCCAGCAGTTACGGGCAGGGGGCTACAGATACGCAGTATTTT
cdr3_length: 15; clone_size: many; j_call: TRBJ2-3; v_call: TRBV7-2; d_call: -; cdr3_aa: CASSLARLVLSTQYF; cdr3_nt: TGTGCCAGCAGCTTAGCGCGGCTAGTTTTAAGTACGCAGTATTTT
cdr3_length: 16; clone_size: few; j_call: TRBJ2-1; v_call: TRBV19; d_call: -; cdr3_aa: CASSIWDGGPFNEQFF; cdr3_nt: TGTGCCAGTAGTATTTGGGACGGGGGGCCTTTCAATGAGCAGTTCTTC
cdr3_length: 14; clone_size: -; j_call: TRBJ1-6; v_call: TRBV30; d_call: TRBD1; cdr3_aa: CAFQGAGYNSPLHF; cdr3_nt: TGTGCCTTCCAGGGGGCAGGCTATAATTCACCCCTCCACTTT
cdr3_length: 16; clone_size: few; j_call: TRBJ2-2; v_call: TRBV7-9; d_call: TRBD2; cdr3_aa: CASSKRGDPNTGELFF; cdr3_nt: TGTGCCAGCAGCAAGCGGGGTGATCCGAACACCGGGGAGCTGTTTTTT
cdr3_length: 15; clone_size: -; j_call: TRBJ2-1; v_call: TRBV27; d_call: TRBD2; cdr3_aa: CASSDHSGFDNEQFF; cdr3_nt: TGTGCCAGCAGTGATCATAGCGGGTTCGACAATGAGCAGTTCTTC
cdr3_length: 15; clone_size: many; j_call: TRBJ1-5; v_call: TRBV7-2; d_call: -; cdr3_aa: CASSLEVYSNQPQHF; cdr3_nt: TGTGCCAGCAGCTTGGAAGTTTATAGCAATCAGCCCCAGCATTTT
cdr3_length: 12; clone_size: many; j_call: TRBJ1-2; v_call: TRBV7-2; d_call: -; cdr3_aa: CASSLYHNGYTF; cdr3_nt: TGTGCCAGCAGCTTATACCACAATGGCTACACCTTC
cdr3_length: 14; clone_size: many; j_call: TRBJ2-2; v_call: TRBV7-3; d_call: -; cdr3_aa: CASSLSRNTGELFF; cdr3_nt: TGTGCCAGCAGCTTAAGCAGGAACACCGGGGAGCTGTTTTTT
cdr3_length: 13; clone_size: many; j_call: TRBJ1-1; v_call: TRBV7-2; d_call: TRBD1; cdr3_aa: CATQTTGSTEAFF; cdr3_nt: TGTGCCACCCAAACGACAGGGAGCACTGAAGCTTTCTTT
cdr3_length: 17; clone_size: few; j_call: TRBJ2-1; v_call: TRBV6-5; d_call: TRBD1; cdr3_aa: CASSFEPGTGYYNEQFF; cdr3_nt: TGTGCCAGCAGTTTTGAGCCAGGGACAGGGTACTACAATGAGCAGTTCTTC
cdr3_length: 14; clone_size: many; j_call: TRBJ2-3; v_call: TRBV5-1; d_call: -; cdr3_aa: CASSLVGSTDTQYF; cdr3_nt: TGCGCCAGCAGCTTAGTTGGGAGCACAGATACGCAGTATTTT
cdr3_length: 15; clone_size: few; j_call: TRBJ2-2; v_call: TRBV6-5; d_call: -; cdr3_aa: CASSSGYGGTGELFF; cdr3_nt: TGTGCCAGCAGTTCGGGGTACGGGGGAACCGGGGAGCTGTTTTTT
cdr3_length: 15; clone_size: few; j_call: TRBJ1-1; v_call: TRBV11-1; d_call: -; cdr3_aa: CASSLDPGMNTEAFF; cdr3_nt: TGTGCCAGCAGCTTAGATCCGGGAATGAACACTGAAGCTTTCTTT
cdr3_length: 14; clone_size: many; j_call: TRBJ2-4; v_call: TRBV3-1; d_call: -; cdr3_aa: CASSLQWEENIQYF; cdr3_nt: TGTGCCAGCAGCCTACAGTGGGAGGAAAACATTCAGTACTTC
cdr3_length: 15; clone_size: many; j_call: TRBJ2-5; v_call: TRBV3-1; d_call: -; cdr3_aa: CASSPGQGHQETQYF; cdr3_nt: TGTGCCAGCAGCCCAGGACAAGGGCACCAAGAGACCCAGTACTTC
cdr3_length: 13; clone_size: -; j_call: TRBJ2-1; v_call: TRBV20-1; d_call: -; cdr3_aa: CSAQTGVYNEQFF; cdr3_nt: TGCAGTGCTCAGACAGGCGTATACAATGAGCAGTTCTTC
cdr3_length: 12; clone_size: many; j_call: TRBJ2-5; v_call: TRBV6-5; d_call: -; cdr3_aa: CATLGAAETQYF; cdr3_nt: TGTGCCACCTTAGGGGCGGCAGAGACCCAGTACTTC
cdr3_length: 14; clone_size: -; j_call: TRBJ2-5; v_call: TRBV7-2; d_call: -; cdr3_aa: CASRVGIGAETQYF; cdr3_nt: TGTGCCAGCAGGGTAGGGATCGGGGCAGAGACCCAGTACTTC
cdr3_length: 14; clone_size: many; j_call: TRBJ1-4; v_call: TRBV3-1; d_call: -; cdr3_aa: CASSQDGGLGKLFF; cdr3_nt: TGTGCCAGCAGCCAAGATGGGGGGCTCGGAAAACTGTTTTTT
cdr3_length: 16; clone_size: many; j_call: TRBJ2-7; v_call: TRBV18; d_call: -; cdr3_aa: CASSPPGTVKTYEQYF; cdr3_nt: TGTGCCAGCTCACCGCCCGGGACGGTGAAAACCTACGAGCAGTACTTC
cdr3_length: 15; clone_size: many; j_call: TRBJ1-6; v_call: TRBV9; d_call: -; cdr3_aa: CASSVEGGRNSPLHF; cdr3_nt: TGTGCCAGCAGCGTAGAAGGCGGGAGAAATTCACCCCTCCACTTT
cdr3_length: 15; clone_size: many; j_call: TRBJ1-5; v_call: TRBV20-1; d_call: TRBD1; cdr3_aa: CSASPGQGYVQPQHF; cdr3_nt: TGCAGTGCTTCACCGGGACAGGGGTACGTTCAGCCCCAGCATTTT
cdr3_length: 14; clone_size: few; j_call: TRBJ1-1; v_call: TRBV20-1; d_call: -; cdr3_aa: CSPRDAGVITEAFF; cdr3_nt: TGCAGTCCTAGGGACGCAGGGGTGATCACTGAAGCTTTCTTT
cdr3_length: 13; clone_size: many; j_call: TRBJ2-5; v_call: TRBV5-4; d_call: -; cdr3_aa: CASSSQTGTKKYF; cdr3_nt: TGTGCCAGCAGCTCTCAAACCGGGACCAAAAAGTACTTC
cdr3_length: 15; clone_size: few; j_call: TRBJ1-5; v_call: TRBV19; d_call: TRBD1; cdr3_aa: CASSIWGQGGQPQHF; cdr3_nt: TGTGCCAGTAGTATCTGGGGACAGGGAGGTCAGCCCCAGCATTTT
cdr3_length: 14; clone_size: -; j_call: TRBJ2-6; v_call: TRBV20-1; d_call: -; cdr3_aa: CSAPPQTGANVLTF; cdr3_nt: TGCAGTGCTCCTCCTCAGACCGGGGCCAACGTCCTGACTTTC
cdr3_length: 16; clone_size: -; j_call: TRBJ2-5; v_call: TRBV20-1; d_call: TRBD2; cdr3_aa: CSARDSNSGGGETQYF; cdr3_nt: TGCAGTGCTAGAGATTCTAATAGCGGGGGGGGAGAGACCCAGTACTTC
cdr3_length: 16; clone_size: many; j_call: TRBJ2-2; v_call: TRBV7-9; d_call: -; cdr3_aa: CASSLSDGLRPGELFF; cdr3_nt: TGTGCCAGCAGCTTATCGGACGGCCTTCGGCCCGGGGAGCTGTTTTTT
cdr3_length: 14; clone_size: -; j_call: TRBJ1-2; v_call: TRBV4-1; d_call: -; cdr3_aa: CASSQEERAYGYTF; cdr3_nt: TGCGCCAGCAGCCAAGAAGAGAGGGCCTATGGCTACACCTTC
cdr3_length: 15; clone_size: -; j_call: TRBJ1-6; v_call: TRBV9; d_call: -; cdr3_aa: CASSVEGGYNSPLHF; cdr3_nt: TGTGCCAGCAGCGTAGAAGGGGGCTATAATTCACCCCTCCACTTT
cdr3_length: 14; clone_size: many; j_call: TRBJ2-3; v_call: TRBV4-3; d_call: -; cdr3_aa: CASSQEGLGDTQYF; cdr3_nt: TGCGCCAGCAGCCAAGAAGGATTAGGGGATACGCAGTATTTT